This entry concerns a single T cell receptor beta chain. This entry is derived from a study of T cells in Graves' hyperthyroidism and ophthalmopathy. From RNA transcripts, TCR beta CDR3 regions were amplified. An initial round of RT-PCR targeting the TCR CDR3 relied on the HTBI primer set. TCRdb reanalysed the multiplex PCR reads using MiXCR and keeps one entry per CDR3 protein. The sample shows about 770,000 distinct CDR3 sequences, around 19% of them seen only once. The CDR3 spans 16 residues. Germline V gene lookup returns CDR1 MNHEY and CDR2 SVGEGT. V dropped 6 bases and J dropped 1 base, with 18 bases sitting between them.

The sequenced material came from blood. This receptor was obtained from a woman aged 45-59 years with Graves' hyperthyroidism that later progressed to Graves' ophthalmopathy. The J gene is TRBJ1-2, the V gene TRBV6-2 or TRBV6-3; tentatively, D is TRBD1 (5 bases). The CDR3 reads CASSQSPGPLNYGYTF. The CDR3 nucleotides are TGTGCCAGCAGCCAATCCCCGGGACCGCTTAACTATGGCTACACCTTC.